One sample yielded the 24 T cell receptor beta chains listed below, sequenced in a study of shared clonotypes between healthy human individuals. TCRdb keeps only in-frame clones here, not all; method: immunoSEQ multiplex PCR. The table lists 700,000 to 950,000 clones, roughly 96% of them singletons. As defined, naive CD8 cells were CD45RO-negative and positively selected for CCR7, with terminally differentiated effector memory CD45RA+ cells excluded. Sequencing was done on a sample of naive CD8+ T cells sorted from blood. All receptors derive from a man younger than 40 in good health.

This sequence joins TRBV7-9 and TRBJ1-1; TRBD1 aligns across 10 bases. After removal of 5 bases from V and 0 bases from J, the junction contained 12 bases not matched to a gene. The CDR3 spans 18 residues. In germline, CDR1 is SEHNR, CDR2 FQNEAQ (reference sequence). The CDR3 sequence: CASSPKTGGGQLNTEAFF. The CDR3 DNA sequence: TGTGCCAGCAGCCCGAAGACAGGGGGCGGCCAATTGAACACTGAAGCTTTCTTT.

J is TRBJ2-1 and V is TRBV5-1; 8 nucleotides line up with TRBD1. This CDR3 has 13 residues. The V gene's germline CDR1 is SGHRS and CDR2 YFSETQ. With V trimmed by 4 bases and J by 4 bases, 1 base remained unmatched. This chain's CDR3 is CASSGQGYNEQFF. The CDR3 DNA follows: TGCGCCAGCAGCGGACAGGGATACAATGAGCAGTTCTTC.

The chain is built from TRBV5-4 and TRBJ1-2; no reliable D call. The CDR3 is made up of 14 amino acids. In germline, CDR1 is SGHNT, CDR2 YYREEE (reference sequence). V was pared by 4 bases and J by 4 bases, with 14 bases between. CDR3 amino acids: CASSPEDGIYGYTF. CDR3 coding DNA: TGTGCCAGCAGCCCGGAGGACGGAATCTATGGCTACACCTTC.

The chain combines TRBV7-9 with TRBJ2-5; no firm D call. This CDR3 is 13 amino acids long. V was shortened by 2 bases and J by 4 bases, with 8 bases between the two germline ends. CDR1 is SEHNR and CDR2 is FQNEAQ in the germline V gene (reference sequence). CDR3 sequence (DNA): TGTGCCAGCAGCTTAAAGGATTTAGAGACCCAGTACTTC. Translation gives CASSLKDLETQYF.

This sequence joins TRBV7-9 and TRBJ2-1; weak D call: TRBD1 (5 bases). CDR1 and CDR2 (germline): SEHNR, FQNEAQ (reference sequence). Trimming cost V 1 base and J 0 bases, with 7 bases left between them. The CDR3 has 15 amino acids. CDR3 amino acids: CASSLGTTSYNEQFF. Written as DNA, the CDR3 is TGTGCCAGCAGCTTAGGGACAACCTCCTACAATGAGCAGTTCTTC. The full variable domain, completed using reference TRBV7-9 and TRBJ2-1, is DTGVSQNPRHKITKRGQNVTFRCDPISEHNRLYWYRQTLGQGPEFLTYFQNEAQLEKSRLLSDRFSAERPKGSFSTLEIQRTEQGDSAMYLCASSLGTTSYNEQFFGPGTRLTVL.

This chain joins TRBV28 and TRBJ2-7; 8 bases line up with TRBD1. Germline V CDR1 and CDR2: MDHEN, SYDVKM. Trimming at V came to 3 bases and at J to 2 bases, leaving 3 bases not matched to a gene. This CDR3 region has 14 residues. The CDR3 nucleotides are TGTGCCAGCAGTTTCTGGGACAGGACCTACGAGCAGTACTTC. Residues: CASSFWDRTYEQYF.

The gene calls are TRBV19 and TRBJ2-3, with 7 bases identical to TRBD1. CDR1 is LNHDA and CDR2 is SQIVND in the germline V gene (reference sequence). Trimming at V came to 1 base and at J to 4 bases, leaving 17 bases not matched to a gene. The CDR3 is made up of 19 amino acids. The CDR3 DNA reads as TGTGCCAGTAGTATAGGATCGGGACAGCGAACTCAGGCCGCAGATACGCAGTATTTT. It is translated as CASSIGSGQRTQAADTQYF.

The chain couples TRBV4-1 to TRBJ2-5; 8 bases are a match to TRBD1. Germline trimming cut 1 base from V and 4 bases from J; bases unmatched to any gene: 8. This CDR3 has 16 residues. The germline V gene encodes CDR1 MGHRA and CDR2 YSYEKL. CDR3 region: CASSQVVGQGRETQYF. As DNA, the CDR3 is TGCGCCAGCAGCCAAGTTGTCGGACAGGGAAGAGAGACCCAGTACTTC.

The chain has TRBV7-9 and TRBJ1-1; 8 bases are a match to TRBD1. Trimming cost V 7 bases and J 5 bases; bases outside gene matches: 9. Germline CDR1 is SEHNR and CDR2 is FQNEAQ (reference sequence). CDR3 size: 14 residues. CDR3 sequence: CASTHRDRKTEAFF. The CDR3, as DNA: TGTGCCAGCACCCACCGGGACAGGAAGACTGAAGCTTTCTTT.

CDR3 DNA: TGTGCCAGCAGCAAAGGGGGCGCGGGAACCTACGAGCAGTACTTC. Protein product: CASSKGGAGTYEQYF. V gene TRBV7-3 combines with J gene TRBJ2-7; a possible D gene is TRBD1 (7 bases). Germline V CDR1 and CDR2: SGHTA, FQGTGA. This CDR3 has 15 residues. V was clipped by 5 bases and J by 2 bases, with 16 bases between them.

This clone was picked up one time. The chain recombines TRBV29-1 with TRBJ2-3, with 7 bases fitting TRBD2. J gave up 0 bases and V 6 bases, and 3 bases lay outside the gene matches. This CDR3 contains 13 residues. Germline V CDR1 and CDR2: SQVTM, ANQGSEA. The chain's CDR3 is CSVGRASTDTQYF. In nucleotides, the CDR3 is TGCAGCGTGGGGAGGGCTAGCACAGATACGCAGTATTTT.

This chain uses TRBV5-4 with TRBJ1-1; the match to TRBD1 covers 9 bases. This CDR3 contains 14 residues. V shed 3 bases and J 6 bases; nucleotides not matched to a gene: 6. Germline CDR1 is SGHNT and CDR2 is YYREEE (reference sequence). The CDR3 DNA follows: TGTGCCAGCAGCTATGGGACAGGGATCCCTGAAGCTTTCTTT. It encodes CASSYGTGIPEAFF.

The V gene is TRBV7-9, the J gene TRBJ1-2; D is unresolved. Germline CDR1 reads SEHNR; CDR2 reads FQNEAQ (reference sequence). V was clipped by 4 bases and J by 4 bases, with 10 bases between them. The CDR3 is made up of 13 amino acids. CDR3 sequence (DNA): TGTGCCAGCAGCTCACCAGTAGGCTATGGCTACACCTTC. It translates to CASSSPVGYGYTF.

A note on this clone: This same CDR3 is encoded by further DNA sequences in the sample. V usage is TRBV27 and J usage is TRBJ2-3; D gene ambiguous. V was pared by 0 bases and J by 3 bases, with 4 bases between. Germline V gene lookup returns CDR1 MNHEY and CDR2 SMNVEV (reference sequence). This CDR3 is built from 13 residues. The CDR3 reads CASSLSRTDTQYF. The CDR3 bases are TGTGCCAGCAGTTTATCGAGGACAGATACGCAGTATTTT.

The genes are TRBV4-1 and TRBJ2-3; D gene ambiguous. Trimming removed 1 base at V and 3 bases at J, with 8 bases between. Germline V gives CDR1 MGHRA, CDR2 YSYEKL. The CDR3 is made up of 14 amino acids. The CDR3: CASSQVLGTDTQYF. The CDR3 DNA follows: TGCGCCAGCAGCCAAGTTTTAGGAACAGATACGCAGTATTTT.

V gene TRBV2 combines with J gene TRBJ2-1; TRBD2 is a possible D gene (6 bases). In germline, CDR1 is SNHLY, CDR2 FYNNEI. CDR3 size: 16 residues. Trimming stripped 4 bases from V and 1 base from J, with 14 bases between. The DNA for the CDR3 is TGTGCCAGCAGTGTACCTGGGGGAGGATCCTACAATGAGCAGTTCTTC. Its translation: CASSVPGGGSYNEQFF.

The rearrangement joins TRBV7-9 to TRBJ2-3, with 9 bases aligning to TRBD2. CDR3 size: 19 residues. V shed 2 bases, J shed 6 bases, and the junction held 18 bases outside the gene matches. Germline CDR1 and CDR2: SEHNR and FQNEAQ (reference sequence). The CDR3 loop is CASSLPDLGLAENWDTQYF. CDR3 DNA sequence: TGTGCCAGCAGCTTACCAGACCTGGGACTAGCTGAAAACTGGGATACGCAGTATTTT.

The V call is TRBV28, the J call TRBJ2-1, with D tentatively TRBD1 or TRBD2 (5 bases each). With 4 bases removed from V and 4 bases from J, the gap between germline ends came to 20 bases. The CDR3 runs 17 residues. CDR1 MDHEN and CDR2 SYDVKM come from the germline V gene. CDR3 amino acids: CASSSPISERGYNEQFF. The CDR3 DNA is TGTGCCAGCAGTTCACCTATCTCGGAGAGGGGTTACAATGAGCAGTTCTTC.

The chain is built from TRBV16 and TRBJ1-5; possible D gene TRBD1, 5 bases. Germline lookup yields CDR1 KGHSY and CDR2 FQNENV. The CDR3 totals 15 residues. Trimming removed 2 bases at V and 1 base at J, with 9 bases between. CDR3 loop: CASSQSWGSNQPQHF. DNA of the CDR3: TGTGCCAGCAGCCAAAGTTGGGGGAGCAATCAGCCCCAGCATTTT.

The rearrangement joins TRBV5-5 to TRBJ2-3; 8 bases agree with TRBD1. In germline, CDR1 is SGHKS, CDR2 YYEKEE (reference sequence). The CDR3 is made up of 15 amino acids. Trimming at V came to 3 bases and at J to 0 bases, leaving 3 bases not matched to a gene. CDR3 residues: CASSSTGVSTDTQYF. The DNA for the CDR3 is TGTGCCAGCAGCTCGACAGGGGTGAGCACAGATACGCAGTATTTT.

This chain uses TRBV7-9 with TRBJ2-7; 11 bases fit TRBD2. Germline trimming cut 5 bases from V and 12 bases from J; bases unmatched to any gene: 21. CDR1 is SEHNR and CDR2 is FQNEAQ in the germline V gene (reference sequence). The CDR3 contains 17 residues. For the CDR3, the DNA is TGTGCCAGCAGCATCATTCCTAGCGGGAGGACCCTTCAACGTTGGTACTTC. It translates to CASSIIPSGRTLQRWYF.

The chain joins TRBV27 to TRBJ2-7; D perhaps matches TRBD2 (6 bases). Germline V gene lookup returns CDR1 MNHEY and CDR2 SMNVEV (reference sequence). Trimming removed 2 bases from V and 2 bases from J, with 10 bases in between. The length of the CDR3 is 14 residues. The CDR3 loop reads CASSLRGLTYEQYF. CDR3 nucleotides: TGTGCCAGCAGTTTACGGGGACTTACCTACGAGCAGTACTTC.

The V gene is TRBV27, the J gene TRBJ2-7; D is perhaps TRBD1 (6 bases). CDR1 is MNHEY, CDR2 SMNVEV, per germline (reference sequence). The V and J ends lost 5 bases and 5 bases respectively, with 16 bases between them. The CDR3 spans 14 residues. The DNA of the CDR3 is TGTGCCAGCAGTATTACAGGGAAAGGGAACGAGCAGTACTTC. Its translation is CASSITGKGNEQYF.

V and J are TRBV7-9 and TRBJ2-7; the match to TRBD2 covers 15 bases. V was clipped by 6 bases and J by 7 bases; unmatched bases: 1. Germline lookup yields CDR1 SEHNR and CDR2 FQNEAQ (reference sequence). The CDR3 runs 13 residues. Written as DNA, the CDR3 is TGTGCCAGCAGGGGACTAGCGGGAGGAGAGCAGTACTTC. It specifies CASRGLAGGEQYF.